This TCR beta chain was profiled in a study of control samples from healthy donors and cancer patients. Measured with immunoSEQ multiplex PCR; TCRdb has only the in-frame clones, and not every one. The sample holds 70,000 to 95,000 clones, approximately 90% seen once. This CDR3 spans 12 amino acids. Germline trimming cut 10 bases from V and 2 bases from J; bases unmatched to any gene: 4. Germline V gene lookup returns CDR1 MNHEY and CDR2 SVGAGI. J is TRBJ1-1 and V is TRBV6-5, with TRBD1 matching 7 bases. The material sequenced was blood. The source of this sequence is a young woman in good health. The CDR3 loop is CATGQANTEAFF. The CDR3 DNA reads TGTGCCACCGGACAGGCAAACACTGAAGCTTTCTTT.